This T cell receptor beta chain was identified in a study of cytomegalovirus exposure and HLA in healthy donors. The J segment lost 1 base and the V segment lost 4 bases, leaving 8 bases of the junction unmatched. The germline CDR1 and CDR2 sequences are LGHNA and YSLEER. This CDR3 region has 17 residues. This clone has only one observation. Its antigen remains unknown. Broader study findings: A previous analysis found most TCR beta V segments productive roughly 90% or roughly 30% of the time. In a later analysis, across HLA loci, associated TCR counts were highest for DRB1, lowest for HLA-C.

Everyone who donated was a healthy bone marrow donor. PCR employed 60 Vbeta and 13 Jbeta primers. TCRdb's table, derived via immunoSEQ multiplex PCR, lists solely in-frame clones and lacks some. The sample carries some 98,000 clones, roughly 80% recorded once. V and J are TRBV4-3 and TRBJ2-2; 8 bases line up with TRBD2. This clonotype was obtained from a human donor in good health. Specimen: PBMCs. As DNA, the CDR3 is TGCGCCAGCAGCCCCCGGGGGGCGGGAGGGAACACCGGGGAGCTGTTTTTT. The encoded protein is CASSPRGAGGNTGELFF.